This T cell receptor beta chain was sequenced during a study of blood T cell repertoires in COVID-19. Some clones are missing from TCRdb's copy, which holds only in-frame ones; the method was immunoSEQ multiplex PCR. This sample yields a few hundred thousand clones, of which about 87% are seen a single time; 4% belongs to the top ten. V shed 8 bases, J shed 0 bases, and the junction held 5 bases outside the gene matches. The germline CDR1 and CDR2 sequences are WNHNN and SYGVQD (reference sequence). This CDR3 contains 14 residues. This chain links TRBV10-1 with TRBJ2-3, with TRBD1 matching over 7 bases. This sequence was found in a man aged 60 to 69 who had recovered from COVID-19. The sample comprised peripheral blood. The CDR3 DNA is TGCGCCAGCTCCAGACAGGGTAGCACAGATACGCAGTATTTT. Translation gives CASSRQGSTDTQYF.